These 24 T cell receptor beta chains came from one sample sequenced in a study of CD8 T cells in Susac syndrome. It was with random hexamers that about 0.45 to 1 ug RNA was reverse transcribed. TCRdb re-called the immunoSEQ multiplex PCR reads through MiXCR, storing one row per CDR3 protein. The sample lists under 550,000 distinct CDR3 sequences, more than 80% occurring once. Specimen: CD8+ T cells from PBMCs. All receptors come from a human donor with multiple sclerosis.

V gene TRBV4-1 combines with J gene TRBJ1-1; tentative D call: TRBD1 (6 bases). The CDR3 covers 13 residues. Germline lookup yields CDR1 MGHRA and CDR2 YSYEKL. V was trimmed by 7 bases and J by 4 bases, leaving 13 bases between them. The CDR3 sequence is CASKGRGSTEAFF. CDR3 coding DNA: TGCGCCAGCAAAGGCAGGGGTAGCACTGAAGCTTTCTTT.

This chain connects TRBV27 to TRBJ1-4; 7 bases fit TRBD1. Germline V gene sequence: CDR1 MNHEY, CDR2 SMNVEV (reference sequence). This CDR3 region has 16 residues. J lost 12 bases, V lost 4 bases, and 17 bases had no gene match. CDR3 protein: CASSSRQGGGFFELFF. The CDR3 bases are TGTGCCAGCAGTTCACGACAGGGTGGAGGTTTTTTCGAACTGTTTTTT.

V and J are TRBV5-5 and TRBJ2-7; the match to TRBD1 covers 8 bases. Looked up from germline, CDR1 is SGHKS and CDR2 is YYEKEE (reference sequence). J gave up 4 bases and V 4 bases, and 4 bases lay outside the gene matches. This CDR3 region has 13 residues. CDR3 region: CASSMGQVYEQYF. As DNA, the CDR3 is TGTGCCAGCAGCATGGGACAGGTTTACGAGCAGTACTTC.

This clonotype was observed a handful of times. This chain joins TRBV5-4 and TRBJ2-3; no clear D gene. Germline V gene sequence: CDR1 SGHNT, CDR2 YYREEE (reference sequence). The CDR3 has 14 residues. V was shortened by 2 bases and J by 3 bases, with 10 bases between the two germline ends. Here the CDR3 reads CASSFPPRTDTQYF. For the CDR3, the DNA is TGTGCCAGCAGCTTTCCCCCCCGGACAGATACGCAGTATTTT.

This chain uses TRBV4-1 with TRBJ1-6; 10 bases agree with TRBD1. The J segment lost 10 bases and the V segment lost 3 bases, leaving 9 bases of the junction unmatched. Germline-derived CDR1 and CDR2 are MGHRA and YSYEKL. The CDR3 contains 16 residues. The CDR3 DNA reads TGCGCCAGCAGCCACCTAAGACAGGGGGCAGAGTCACCCCTCCACTTT. Amino acids: CASSHLRQGAESPLHF.

The rearrangement joins TRBV14 to TRBJ2-2, with 8 bases identical to TRBD2. There are 17 residues in the CDR3. Germline loops: CDR1 SGHDN, CDR2 FVKESK. V was clipped by 4 bases and J by 0 bases; unmatched bases: 7. Written as DNA, the CDR3 is TGTGCCAGCAGCCCTGCCGGGGGGGCCGCGAACACCGGGGAGCTGTTTTTT. Translation gives CASSPAGGAANTGELFF.

V is TRBV19 and J is TRBJ2-5, with TRBD1 as a possible D gene (5 bases). The CDR3 has 15 amino acids. Germline values: CDR1 LNHDA, CDR2 SQIVND (reference sequence). V lost 7 bases, J lost 4 bases, and 19 bases lay in between. The CDR3 is CASTKPNRRAETQYF. The CDR3 nucleotides read TGTGCCAGTACTAAGCCAAACCGCAGGGCAGAGACCCAGTACTTC.

This chain uses TRBV20-1 with TRBJ2-1; D ambiguous. With 2 bases removed from V and 7 bases from J, the gap between germline ends came to 12 bases. The CDR3 is made up of 13 amino acids. CDR1 and CDR2 (germline): DFQATT, SNEGSKA (reference sequence). DNA of the CDR3: TGCAGTGCTAGACCTTCAGAGGTTAATGAGCAGTTCTTC. Encoded protein: CSARPSEVNEQFF.

CDR3 DNA sequence: TGTGCCAGCAGTACCTCGGGGGGTTGGGCAGATACGCAGTATTTT. Its translation: CASSTSGGWADTQYF. This chain connects TRBV27 to TRBJ2-3; 7 positions agree with TRBD2. The CDR3 has 15 amino acids. Germline V gene data show CDR1 as MNHEY and CDR2 as SMNVEV (reference sequence). With 5 bases clipped from V and 4 bases from J, the junction kept 9 bases outside the gene matches.

The chain links TRBV25-1 to TRBJ2-7; maybe TRBD2 (5 bases). This CDR3 region has 14 residues. Germline V gene data show CDR1 as MGHDK and CDR2 as SYGVNS. Trimming shortened V by 7 bases and J by 2 bases, and 15 bases separated the two germline ends. CDR3 residues: CASIPGYLPYEQYF. CDR3 nucleotide sequence: TGTGCCAGCATTCCGGGATACCTTCCCTACGAGCAGTACTTC.

This chain links TRBV12-3 or TRBV12-4 with TRBJ2-1; TRBD2 aligns across 15 bases. The CDR3 is 15 residues long. The ends lost 4 bases at V and 9 bases at J; junction bases unmatched: 4. Here the CDR3 reads CASSYGLAGGTEQFF. The CDR3 nucleotides are TGTGCCAGCAGTTACGGACTAGCGGGGGGGACTGAGCAGTTCTTC.

V and J are TRBV6-1 and TRBJ2-7; D remains unclear. There are 15 residues in the CDR3. CDR1 and CDR2 (germline): MNHNS, SASEGT. Between the trimmed V and J ends, which lost 2 bases and 6 bases, there was a span of 17 bases. CDR3 in DNA: TGTGCCAGCAGTGAATTAATAGGGTTGGTTCGCGAGCAGTACTTC. Translating gives CASSELIGLVREQYF.

CDR3 DNA sequence: TGTGCCAGCAGCCCGATCCTGGGGGGGAATGAGCAGTTCTTC. Translating gives CASSPILGGNEQFF. The rearrangement joins TRBV5-4 to TRBJ2-1, with TRBD2 identical over 7 bases. Germline CDR1 reads SGHNT; CDR2 reads YYREEE (reference sequence). The CDR3 is 14 amino acids. The V and J ends lost 4 bases and 7 bases, in that order; junction bases with no gene match: 8. Full variable domain (remainder filled in from reference TRBV5-4 and TRBJ2-1): ETGVTQSPTHLIKTRGQQVTLRCSSQSGHNTVSWYQQALGQGPQFIFQYYREEENGRGNFPPRFSGLQFPNYSSELNVNALELDDSALYLCASSPILGGNEQFFGPGTRLTVL.

The V call is TRBV2, the J call TRBJ1-1, with D possibly matching TRBD1 (5 bases). The CDR3 extends over 15 amino acids. The germline V gene encodes CDR1 SNHLY and CDR2 FYNNEI. V was cut by 1 base and J by 3 bases, with 12 bases left in between. The CDR3 protein is CASSEGGGGDTEAFF. The CDR3 bases are TGTGCCAGCAGTGAAGGGGGCGGCGGTGACACTGAAGCTTTCTTT.

CDR3 loop: CASSLYGTGGDTQYF. CDR3 DNA sequence: TGTGCCAGCAGCTTATACGGGACAGGGGGAGATACGCAGTATTTT. V gene TRBV7-2 combines with J gene TRBJ2-3; TRBD1 aligns across 11 bases. Germline values: CDR1 SGHTA, CDR2 FQGNSA. With V trimmed by 2 bases and J by 5 bases, 3 bases remained unmatched. There are 15 residues in the CDR3.

The CDR3: CASSSIRGNQPQHF. The CDR3 nucleotides are TGTGCCAGCAGCTCAATAAGGGGCAATCAGCCCCAGCATTTT. The rearrangement links TRBV5-6 to TRBJ1-5, with D hard to call. Germline CDR1 reads SGHDT; CDR2 reads YYEEEE. The ends were cut back, 3 bases at V and 2 bases at J, with 9 bases in the middle. The CDR3 sequence is 14 residues long.

This chain links TRBV27 with TRBJ2-4; 9 nucleotides line up with TRBD2. The V gene's germline CDR1 is MNHEY and CDR2 SMNVEV (reference sequence). The V gene end was trimmed by 8 bases and the J gene end by 3 bases; junction bases not matched to a gene: 14. The CDR3 covers 17 residues. CDR3 DNA: TGTGCCAGCGGAAAACCCGGGACTAGCCGTTACAAAAACATTCAGTACTTC. Protein sequence: CASGKPGTSRYKNIQYF.

DNA for the CDR3: TGCAGCGTACCGGCCACGAACACTGAAGCTTTCTTT. Residues: CSVPATNTEAFF. The J gene is TRBJ1-1, the V gene TRBV29-1; D is unresolved. Germline lookup yields CDR1 SQVTM and CDR2 ANQGSEA. V shed 6 bases and J shed 1 base, with 9 bases lying between them. This CDR3 is built from 12 residues.

The V gene is TRBV19, the J gene TRBJ2-7, with 13 bases fitting TRBD2. The CDR3 runs to 19 residues. With 5 bases clipped from V and 2 bases from J, the junction kept 15 bases outside the gene matches. Germline values: CDR1 LNHDA, CDR2 SQIVND (reference sequence). CDR3 nucleotides: TGTGCCAGTAGTGCCCTCCAGACTAGCGGGAGGACCCACCCCTACGAGCAGTACTTC. Its translation is CASSALQTSGRTHPYEQYF.

The chain has TRBV6-4 and TRBJ2-6; no reliable D call. Germline CDR1 MRHNA, CDR2 SNTAGT. Trimming removed 1 base from V and 2 bases from J, with 3 bases in between. CDR3 length: 14 amino acids. CDR3 loop: CASSDFPGANVLTF. The CDR3 DNA is TGTGCCAGCAGTGACTTCCCTGGGGCCAACGTCCTGACTTTC.

The V call is TRBV30, the J call TRBJ1-2; TRBD1 is a possible D gene (5 bases). CDR3 length: 11 amino acids. Trimming removed 4 bases at V and 4 bases at J, with 7 bases between. Germline-derived CDR1 and CDR2 are GTSNPN and SVGIG (reference sequence). The CDR3 DNA reads as TGTGCCTGGATGGGGGGCTATGGCTACACCTTC. Its translation is CAWMGGYGYTF.

The gene calls are TRBV7-9 and TRBJ1-1; possibly TRBD1 for D (5 bases). Germline assignment: CDR1 SEHNR and CDR2 FQNEAQ (reference sequence). The CDR3 extends over 17 amino acids. Trimming pared 8 bases from V and 5 bases from J, leaving 27 bases between. The CDR3 region has the DNA TGTGCCAGCCTTTCACCCGGGGCGGGACTAAGCTGGACTGAAGCTTTCTTT. Translating it yields CASLSPGAGLSWTEAFF.

The chain links TRBV12-3 or TRBV12-4 to TRBJ1-1, with 9 bases fitting TRBD1. With V trimmed by 2 bases and J by 3 bases, 7 bases remained unmatched. This CDR3 contains 16 residues. CDR3 sequence: CASSLPPRDRDTEAFF. The DNA for the CDR3 is TGTGCCAGCAGTTTACCCCCCCGGGACAGGGACACTGAAGCTTTCTTT.

The chain links TRBV28 to TRBJ1-4; D unresolved. CDR1 MDHEN and CDR2 SYDVKM come from the germline V gene. There are 15 residues in the CDR3. Trimming stripped 1 base from V and 6 bases from J, with 12 bases between. The CDR3 bases are TGTGCCAGCAGTTTATCCCAGGTTGCTCATGAAAAACTGTTTTTT. Translated: CASSLSQVAHEKLFF.